Included here is one T cell receptor (beta chain) sequence, with context. What it recognizes is unknown. This specimen comes from a study of Ad26.COV2.S vaccination and SARS-CoV-2 variants. About the research overall: In the COV1001 trial, the donor was in the Ad26.COV2.S arm. Intramuscular Ad26.COV2.S at 5x10^10 or 1x10^11 viral particles. Whole-study results and caveats: Recipients of either vaccine or placebo displayed similar breadth of non-spike TCRs.

Germline lookup yields CDR1 SEHNR and CDR2 FQNEAQ (reference sequence). The CDR3 contains 12 residues. The germline V and J ends were trimmed by 2 bases and 5 bases, with 4 bases remaining between them. Using immunoSEQ multiplex PCR, the repertoire was profiled, and TCRdb retains in-frame clones only, with some absent. The table lists around 350,000 clones, around 84% of them singletons. The treatment: roughly 20 received Ad26.COV2.S at low or high dose, single or two shots; several received placebo; per-sample allocation not given. Collection of the samples took place on day 63 after the first injection of vaccine or placebo.

Sequences were derived from peripheral blood, sampled in a trial of Ad26.COV2.S vaccine versus placebo. The sequence was collected from a person aged 18-60 years who received the Ad26.COV2.S COVID-19 vaccine or a placebo. The chain joins TRBV7-9 to TRBJ1-5; D is ambiguous. The CDR3 sequence: CASSLYDQPQHF. The CDR3 bases are TGTGCCAGCAGCTTATATGATCAGCCCCAGCATTTT.